These T cell receptor beta chains were read from a single sample in a study of brain T cells in children with intractable seizures. Produced via immunoSEQ multiplex PCR; TCRdb's table is partial and in-frame only. The sample consists of about 340,000 clones, 93% of them appearing once. Material: peripheral blood, obtained 4 to 5 months after surgery. These receptors all stem from a boy in the first two years of life with tuberous sclerosis and intractable seizures. Both conserved end residues are part of each CDR3. Each record gives: clone size, V gene, D gene, J gene, CDR3 protein, CDR3 DNA. The D gene is left open where the match is weak. Size values are once, few and many counts, or a class for expanded clones, and some rows have none.

size: once
V: TRBV3-1/TRBV3-2
D: NA
J: TRBJ2-7
CDR3: CASSLDYEQYF
DNA: TGTGCCAGCAGCCTCGACTACGAGCAGTACTTC

size: NA
V: TRBV5-1
D: TRBD1
J: TRBJ2-3
CDR3: CASSLTGGPQYF
DNA: TGCGCCAGCAGCTTGACAGGGGGCCCCCAGTATTTT

size: NA
V: TRBV30
D: NA
J: TRBJ2-2
CDR3: CAWSVLWEDGELFF
DNA: TGTGCCTGGAGTGTACTTTGGGAAGACGGGGAGCTGTTTTTT

size: few
V: TRBV27
D: TRBD1
J: TRBJ1-5
CDR3: CASSSHRGSNQPQHF
DNA: TGTGCCAGCAGTTCCCACAGGGGGAGTAATCAGCCCCAGCATTTT

size: NA
V: TRBV5-8
D: NA
J: TRBJ1-2
CDR3: CASSIAPSGYTF
DNA: TGTGCCAGCAGCATAGCCCCGAGTGGCTACACCTTC

size: NA
V: TRBV7-9
D: NA
J: TRBJ1-2
CDR3: CASSLAGTLKGGGYTF
DNA: TGTGCCAGCAGCTTAGCCGGGACGTTAAAAGGTGGTGGCTACACCTTC

size: once
V: TRBV15
D: NA
J: TRBJ1-4
CDR3: CATSRLKTVTNEKLFF
DNA: TGTGCCACCAGCAGGTTAAAGACGGTAACTAATGAAAAACTGTTTTTT

size: once
V: TRBV5-6
D: TRBD1
J: TRBJ2-7
CDR3: CASSLAPGGCYHSYEQYF
DNA: TGTGCCAGCAGCTTGGCCCCAGGGGGTTGCTACCACTCCTACGAGCAGTACTTC

size: NA
V: TRBV5-6
D: NA
J: TRBJ2-3
CDR3: CASSLVVTDTQYF
DNA: TGTGCCAGCAGCTTGGTTGTTACAGATACGCAGTATTTT

size: NA
V: TRBV5-4
D: TRBD1
J: TRBJ2-1
CDR3: CASSTGQDFYNEQFF
DNA: TGTGCCAGCAGCACGGGACAGGACTTCTACAATGAGCAGTTCTTC